This T cell receptor (beta chain) was obtained from a study of human T cells and chemical hapten exposure. Only a few counts were recorded for this clonotype. Time point meaning: patch test 1, 2 weeks after DPC sensitization. The treatment denotes: therapeutic diphenylcyclopropenone sensitization with weekly scalp DPC. The V gene's germline CDR1 is MGHDK and CDR2 SYGVNS. The CDR3 is made up of 13 amino acids. V dropped 1 base and J dropped 6 bases, with 9 bases sitting between them. From the RACE reads, TCRdb called clonotypes with MiXCR, one entry per CDR3 protein. Of 75,000 to 100,000 distinct CDR3 sequences listed, 8% to 11% are singletons.

This chain uses TRBV25-1 with TRBJ1-1; TRBD1 is a possible D gene (5 bases). The receptor's source is a middle-aged man with alopecia areata. Some clones in this sample may be carry-over from other donors' samples. Sequencing was performed on whole blood, taken in connection with sensitization to the hapten diphenylcyclopropenone (DPC). The CDR3 loop reads CASSELGGAEAFF. In nucleotides, the CDR3 is TGTGCCAGCAGTGAATTGGGGGGGGCTGAAGCTTTCTTT.